The 5 T cell receptor beta chains listed next were all sequenced from one sample in a study of T cell changes during pregnancy in multiple sclerosis (dated by TCRdb to the late 2010s). Libraries were prepared through the immunoSEQ multiplex PCR assay. The source is immuneACCESS, and TCRdb retained only in-frame sequences with V and J called. Part of the clones is not carried over; for the studies checked, unresolved V genes explain less than half of this, and the remainder is unexplained. A total of 40,000 to 55,000 clones appear in this sample, approximately 92% of them only once. The ten largest make up around 0.76% of the sample. The sample in question was CD4+ T cells from peripheral blood mononuclear cells, obtained in the third trimester of pregnancy. All receptors derive from a female donor with multiple sclerosis, enrolled in a pregnancy study.

The rearrangement joins TRBV29-1 to TRBJ1-5, with no clear D. CDR3 length: 12 residues. Trimming left V 0 bases short and J 7 bases short, with 7 bases between. In germline, CDR1 is SQVTM, CDR2 ANQGSEA. The CDR3 nucleotides read TGCAGCGTTGAAGATCCCCCACAGCCCCAGCATTTT. Translating gives CSVEDPPQPQHF. Together with reference TRBV29-1 and TRBJ1-5, the CDR3 gives the full variable domain: SAVISQKPSRDICQRGTSLTIQCQVDSQVTMMFWYRQQPGQSLTLIATANQGSEATYESGFVIDKFPISRPNLTFSTLTVSNMSPEDSSIYLCSVEDPPQPQHFGDGTRLSIL.

The CDR3 sequence is CSVQTSSDTQYF. The DNA for the CDR3 is TGCAGCGTTCAGACTAGCTCAGATACGCAGTATTTT. The chain joins TRBV29-1 to TRBJ2-3, with TRBD2 matching over 7 bases. V was pared by 5 bases and J by 4 bases, with 3 bases of the junction left unmatched. CDR1 is SQVTM and CDR2 is ANQGSEA in the germline V gene. The CDR3 consists of 12 residues.

This sequence joins TRBV7-8 and TRBJ2-1; 14 bases align to TRBD2. The CDR3 loop spans 17 amino acids. The junction had 11 bases not matched to a gene; V was cut back by 5 bases and J by 8 bases. From germline, CDR1 is SGHVS and CDR2 FQNEAQ. Here the CDR3 reads CASSPGGLAGAGDEQFF. In DNA, the CDR3 is TGTGCCAGCAGCCCCGGGGGACTAGCGGGGGCCGGGGATGAGCAGTTCTTC.

V usage is TRBV7-3 and J usage is TRBJ2-3, with D possibly being TRBD2 (5 bases). The V gene's germline CDR1 is SGHTA and CDR2 FQGTGA. The CDR3 is 15 residues long. Trimming removed 5 bases from V and 0 bases from J, with 12 bases in between. CDR3 sequence (DNA): TGTGCCAGCAGCCGACGGGGAGCTAGCACAGATACGCAGTATTTT. Protein sequence: CASSRRGASTDTQYF.

V is TRBV27 and J is TRBJ2-7; 9 nucleotides agree with TRBD2. V shed 8 bases and J 1 base; nucleotides not matched to a gene: 3. Germline V gene data show CDR1 as MNHEY and CDR2 as SMNVEV (reference sequence). The length of the CDR3 is 13 residues. The CDR3 loop reads CASRSGGSYEQYF. CDR3 in DNA: TGTGCCAGCCGTAGCGGGGGTTCCTACGAGCAGTACTTC.